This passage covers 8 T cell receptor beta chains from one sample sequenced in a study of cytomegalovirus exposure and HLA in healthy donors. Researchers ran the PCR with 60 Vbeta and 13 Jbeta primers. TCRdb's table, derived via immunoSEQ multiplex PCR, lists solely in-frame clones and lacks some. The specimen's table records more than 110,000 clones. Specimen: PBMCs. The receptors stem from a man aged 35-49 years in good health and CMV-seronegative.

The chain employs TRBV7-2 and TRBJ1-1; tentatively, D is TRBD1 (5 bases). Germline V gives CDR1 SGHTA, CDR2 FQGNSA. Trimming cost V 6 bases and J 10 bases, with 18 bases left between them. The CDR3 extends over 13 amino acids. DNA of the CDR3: TGTGCCAGCAGTTACGGGGGGTTCTATGTAGCTTTCTTT. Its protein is CASSYGGFYVAFF.

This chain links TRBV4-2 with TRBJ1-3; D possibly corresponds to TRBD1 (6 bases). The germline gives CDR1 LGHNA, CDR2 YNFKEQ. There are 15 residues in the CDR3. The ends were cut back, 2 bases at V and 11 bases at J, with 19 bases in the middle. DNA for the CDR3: TGTGCCAGCAGCCAAACAGGGATGGGTGGAAGCCCCATATATTTT. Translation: CASSQTGMGGSPIYF.

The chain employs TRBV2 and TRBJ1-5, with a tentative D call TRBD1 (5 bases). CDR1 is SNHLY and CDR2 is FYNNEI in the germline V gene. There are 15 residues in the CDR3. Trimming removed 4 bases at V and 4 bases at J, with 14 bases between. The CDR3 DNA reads TGTGCCAGCAGTGGGGGCCAGAGCCTTAATCAGCCCCAGCATTTT. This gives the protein CASSGGQSLNQPQHF.

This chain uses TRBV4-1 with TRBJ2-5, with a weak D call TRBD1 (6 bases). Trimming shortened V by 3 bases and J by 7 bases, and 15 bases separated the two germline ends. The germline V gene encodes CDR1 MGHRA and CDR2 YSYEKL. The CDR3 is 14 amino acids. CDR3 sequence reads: CASSQKNGGWTQYF. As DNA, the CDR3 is TGCGCCAGCAGCCAGAAGAATGGGGGCTGGACCCAGTACTTC.

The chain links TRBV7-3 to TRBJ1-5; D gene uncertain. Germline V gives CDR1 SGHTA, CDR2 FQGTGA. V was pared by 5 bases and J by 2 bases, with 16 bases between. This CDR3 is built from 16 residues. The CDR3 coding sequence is TGTGCCAGCAGCAGACACAAAAACCGTGGCAATCAGCCCCAGCATTTT. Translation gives CASSRHKNRGNQPQHF.

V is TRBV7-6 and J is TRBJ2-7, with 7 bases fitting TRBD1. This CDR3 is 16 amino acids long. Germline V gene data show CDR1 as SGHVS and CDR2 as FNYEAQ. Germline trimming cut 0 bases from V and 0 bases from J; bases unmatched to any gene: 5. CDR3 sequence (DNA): TGTGCCAGCAGCTTAGCGGGGGCAGGGGGCTCCTACGAGCAGTACTTC. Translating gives CASSLAGAGGSYEQYF.

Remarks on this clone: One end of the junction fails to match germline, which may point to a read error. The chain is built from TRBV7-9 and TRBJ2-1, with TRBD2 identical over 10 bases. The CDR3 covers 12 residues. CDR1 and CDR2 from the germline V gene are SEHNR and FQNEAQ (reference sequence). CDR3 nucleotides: TGTGCCAGCAGCTTAGAAACTAGCGGGGAGCTCTTC. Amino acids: CASSLETSGELF.

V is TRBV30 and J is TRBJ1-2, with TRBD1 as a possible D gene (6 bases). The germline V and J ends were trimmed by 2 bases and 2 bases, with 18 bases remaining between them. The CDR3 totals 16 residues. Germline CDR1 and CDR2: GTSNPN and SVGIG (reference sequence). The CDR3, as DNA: TGTGCCTGGAGTCCACGGGGGGGACACTCCAACTATGGCTACACCTTC. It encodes CAWSPRGGHSNYGYTF.